Below are 16 T cell receptor beta chains sequenced from a single sample in a study of identical twins. In TCRdb, the 5' RACE reads were re-called with MiXCR into one record per CDR3 protein. The data show around 1.7 million distinct CDR3 sequences, under 35% seen once. The material sequenced was cord blood. These receptors came from a newborn girl in good health.

Only a few counts were recorded for this clonotype. The V and J genes are TRBV20-1 and TRBJ1-5, with D possibly matching TRBD1 (5 bases). V was clipped by 6 bases and J by 7 bases, with 22 bases between them. The CDR3 has 15 residues. The germline V gene has CDR1 DFQATT and CDR2 SNEGSKA (reference sequence). CDR3 amino acids: CSAPSPGALGQPQHF. In DNA form, the CDR3 reads TGCAGTGCCCCCTCCCCCGGGGCCCTAGGGCAGCCCCAGCATTTT.

The rearrangement joins TRBV4-2 to TRBJ2-1, with 7 bases lining up with TRBD2. The DNA end favors TRBJ2-7, so the J call may be wrong. The CDR3 is 19 amino acids. Germline-derived CDR1 and CDR2 are LGHNA and YNFKEQ. CDR3 residues: CASSQAPSPSGTRYNEQYF. In nucleotides, the CDR3 is TGTGCCAGCAGCCAAGCACCCTCTCCTAGCGGCACTAGGTACAATGAGCAGTACTTC.

This chain connects TRBV7-2 to TRBJ2-5, with a possible D match to TRBD1 (6 bases). The J call may be incorrect, as the DNA end agrees better with TRBJ2-7. The CDR3 is 13 residues long. Germline loops: CDR1 SGHTA, CDR2 FQGNSA. CDR3: CASSRMQGYEQYF. The CDR3 DNA reads TGTGCCAGCAGCAGAATGCAGGGGTACGAGCAGTACTTC.

The chain has TRBV5-1 and TRBJ2-1; tentative D call: TRBD2 (6 bases). The J call is uncertain, as TRBJ2-7 better fits the DNA end. This CDR3 is built from 15 residues. Germline assignment: CDR1 SGHRS and CDR2 YFSETQ. The CDR3 region has the DNA TGCGCCAGCAGCCAGCGGGTTAGCTCCTACAATGAGCAGTACTTC. It encodes CASSQRVSSYNEQYF.

The chain combines TRBV20-1 with TRBJ2-5, with 11 bases lining up with TRBD2. CDR3 length: 16 amino acids. Per the germline V gene, CDR1 is DFQATT and CDR2 is SNEGSKA (reference sequence). V dropped 1 base and J dropped 11; count of bases not matched to a gene: 15. The CDR3 region is CSARAFSGGAPGEQYF. The CDR3 nucleotides are TGCAGTGCTAGAGCCTTTAGCGGGGGGGCCCCGGGTGAGCAGTACTTC.

Points on this clonotype: One junction end does not reproduce the germline sequence, and a read error may be involved. The chain employs TRBV27 and TRBJ2-6; 8 bases agree with TRBD2. The CDR3 contains 15 residues. CDR1 is MNHEY and CDR2 is SMNVEV in the germline V gene (reference sequence). The CDR3 here is CASSLFPGGANVPTF. CDR3 DNA sequence: TGTGCCAGCAGTTTATTTCCGGGGGGGGCCAACGTCCCGACTTTC.

V gene TRBV12-3 or TRBV12-4 combines with J gene TRBJ2-7, with 10 bases fitting TRBD2. This CDR3 has 15 residues. J lost 5 bases, V lost 3 bases, and 7 bases had no gene match. CDR3: CASSFFSSGSHEQYF. CDR3 bases: TGTGCCAGCAGTTTTTTTTCTAGCGGGAGCCACGAGCAGTACTTC.

The chain joins TRBV14 to TRBJ1-1; 8 bases map to TRBD1. CDR3 size: 15 residues. The germline V gene has CDR1 SGHDN and CDR2 FVKESK. The junction had 10 bases not matched to a gene; V was cut back by 4 bases and J by 6 bases. The CDR3 nucleotides are TGTGCCAGCAGCCCCCAATACACAGGGGGAGCTGAAGCTTTCTTT. Protein sequence: CASSPQYTGGAEAFF.

CDR3 in amino acids: CSEDRGGYGYTF. The CDR3 DNA reads TGCAGCGAGGACAGGGGAGGCTATGGCTACACCTTC. The chain has TRBV29-1 and TRBJ1-2; 9 nucleotides agree with TRBD1. Trimming took 7 bases from V and 4 from J; bases not matched to a gene: 4. This CDR3 spans 12 amino acids. CDR1 and CDR2 (germline): SQVTM, ANQGSEA. Full variable domain (missing parts from reference TRBV29-1 and TRBJ1-2): SAVISQKPSRDICQRGTSLTIQCQVDSQVTMMFWYRQQPGQSLTLIATANQGSEATYESGFVIDKFPISRPNLTFSTLTVSNMSPEDSSIYLCSEDRGGYGYTFGSGTRLTVV.

This clonotype has a handful of counts. This chain joins TRBV2 and TRBJ2-5, with TRBD2 identical over 9 bases. TRBJ2-7 explains the end of the DNA better; the J call may be wrong. The CDR3 is made up of 15 amino acids. Germline-derived CDR1 and CDR2 are SNHLY and FYNNEI. CDR3 residues: CASRTNGGRGNEQYF. CDR3 DNA sequence: TGTGCCAGCAGGACTAATGGCGGGAGGGGGAACGAGCAGTACTTC.

The rearrangement links TRBV5-6 to TRBJ1-5; TRBD1 agrees at 8 bases. Germline V gene data show CDR1 as SGHDT and CDR2 as YYEEEE. V shed 6 bases and J 3 bases; nucleotides not matched to a gene: 5. The CDR3 contains 14 residues. CDR3 sequence: CASTLTGANQPQHF. The CDR3 bases are TGTGCCAGCACCCTGACAGGGGCCAATCAGCCCCAGCATTTT.

This chain links TRBV7-9 with TRBJ2-7; maybe TRBD2 (6 bases). Germline V gene sequence: CDR1 SEHNR, CDR2 FQNEAQ (reference sequence). V lost 1 base to trimming and J lost 2 bases, with 15 bases between them. The CDR3 sequence is 16 residues long. The CDR3, as DNA: TGTGCCAGCAGCTTAGGTTCGGGACTTCCCACCTACGAGCAGTACTTC. It is translated as CASSLGSGLPTYEQYF.

This clonotype was recorded a few times. The chain employs TRBV20-1 and TRBJ2-1, with TRBD1 matching 7 bases. V shed 3 bases and J 3 bases; nucleotides not matched to a gene: 11. Germline-derived CDR1 and CDR2 are DFQATT and SNEGSKA (reference sequence). The CDR3 is 16 residues long. In nucleotides, the CDR3 is TGCAGTGCTAGGTCCCCAGACAGGGCATACTACAATGAGCAGTTCTTC. Protein sequence: CSARSPDRAYYNEQFF.

This clonotype occurred a few times. The chain employs TRBV20-1 and TRBJ1-5; D gene ambiguous. This CDR3 comprises 15 residues. Germline V CDR1 and CDR2: DFQATT, SNEGSKA (reference sequence). Between the trimmed V and J ends, which lost 3 bases and 0 bases, there was a span of 12 bases. In DNA form, the CDR3 reads TGCAGTGCTAGTCGGCCCGGACTTAGCAATCAGCCCCAGCATTTT. Protein sequence: CSASRPGLSNQPQHF.

The table lists this clonotype with a few counts. The J gene is TRBJ2-5, the V gene TRBV9; perhaps D is TRBD1 or TRBD2 (5 bases each). This CDR3 contains 13 residues. The V gene's germline CDR1 is SGDLS and CDR2 YYNGEE. V was clipped by 4 bases and J by 7 bases, with 14 bases between them. The chain's CDR3 is CASSRDETWTQYF. The CDR3 DNA reads TGTGCCAGCAGCCGGGACGAGACGTGGACCCAGTACTTC.

This clonotype was detected a few times. V gene TRBV10-3 combines with J gene TRBJ2-5, with a weak D call TRBD2 (6 bases). Germline values: CDR1 ENHRY, CDR2 SYGVKD. V lost 4 bases and J lost 3, with 12 bases in between. The CDR3 has 14 amino acids. This chain's CDR3 is CAISVAGSEETQYF. In DNA, the CDR3 is TGTGCCATCAGTGTCGCGGGATCCGAAGAGACCCAGTACTTC.